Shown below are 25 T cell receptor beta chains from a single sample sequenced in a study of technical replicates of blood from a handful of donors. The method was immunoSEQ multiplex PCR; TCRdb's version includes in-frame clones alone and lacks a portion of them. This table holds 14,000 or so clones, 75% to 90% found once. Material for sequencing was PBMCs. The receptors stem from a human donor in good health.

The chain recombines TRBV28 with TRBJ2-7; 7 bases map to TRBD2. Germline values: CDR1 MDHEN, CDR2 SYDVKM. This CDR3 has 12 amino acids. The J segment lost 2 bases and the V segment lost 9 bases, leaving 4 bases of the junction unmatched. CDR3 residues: CASAGTTYEQYF. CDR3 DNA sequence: TGTGCCAGTGCCGGGACTACCTACGAGCAGTACTTC.

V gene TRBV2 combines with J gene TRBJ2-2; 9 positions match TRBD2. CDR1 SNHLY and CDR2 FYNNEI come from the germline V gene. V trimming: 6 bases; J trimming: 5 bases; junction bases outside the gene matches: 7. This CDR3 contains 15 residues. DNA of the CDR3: TGTGCCAGCAGCGTAGCGGGAGCAGGGACCGGGGAGCTGTTTTTT. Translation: CASSVAGAGTGELFF.

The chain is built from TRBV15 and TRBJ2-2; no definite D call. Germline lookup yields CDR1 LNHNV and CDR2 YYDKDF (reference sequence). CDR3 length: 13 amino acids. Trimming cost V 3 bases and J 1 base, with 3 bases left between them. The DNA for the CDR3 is TGTGCCACCAGCAGTAGGAACACCGGGGAGCTGTTTTTT. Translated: CATSSRNTGELFF.

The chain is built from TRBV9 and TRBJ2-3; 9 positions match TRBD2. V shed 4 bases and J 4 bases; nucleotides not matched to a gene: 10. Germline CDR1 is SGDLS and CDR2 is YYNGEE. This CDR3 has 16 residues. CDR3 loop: CASSPLGAGGPDTQYF. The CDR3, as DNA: TGTGCCAGCAGCCCTCTGGGGGCGGGAGGGCCAGATACGCAGTATTTT.

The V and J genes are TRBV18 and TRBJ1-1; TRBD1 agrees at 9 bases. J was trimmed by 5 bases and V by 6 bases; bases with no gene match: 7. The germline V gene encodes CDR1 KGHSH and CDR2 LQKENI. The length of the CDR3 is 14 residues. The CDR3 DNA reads TGTGCCAGCTCTCAAGGACAGGGGTGGACTGAAGCTTTCTTT. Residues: CASSQGQGWTEAFF.

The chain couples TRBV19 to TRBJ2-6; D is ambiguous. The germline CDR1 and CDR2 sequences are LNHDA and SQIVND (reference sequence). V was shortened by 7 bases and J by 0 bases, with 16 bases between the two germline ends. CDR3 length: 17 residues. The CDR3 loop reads CASMGGNTISGANVLTF. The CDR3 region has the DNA TGTGCCAGTATGGGTGGAAACACTATCTCTGGGGCCAACGTCCTGACTTTC.

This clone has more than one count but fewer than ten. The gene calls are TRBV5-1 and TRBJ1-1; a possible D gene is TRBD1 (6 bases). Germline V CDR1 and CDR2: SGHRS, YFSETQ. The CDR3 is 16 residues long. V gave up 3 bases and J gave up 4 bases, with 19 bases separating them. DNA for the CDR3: TGCGCCAGCAGCTCCCAGCCGGACAGTTCCTTCACTGAAGCTTTCTTT. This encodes CASSSQPDSSFTEAFF. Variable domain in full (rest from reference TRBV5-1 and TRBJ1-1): KAGVTQTPRYLIKTRGQQVTLSCSPISGHRSVSWYQQTPGQGLQFLFEYFSETQRNKGNFPGRFSGRQFSNSRSEMNVSTLELGDSALYLCASSSQPDSSFTEAFFGQGTRLTVV.

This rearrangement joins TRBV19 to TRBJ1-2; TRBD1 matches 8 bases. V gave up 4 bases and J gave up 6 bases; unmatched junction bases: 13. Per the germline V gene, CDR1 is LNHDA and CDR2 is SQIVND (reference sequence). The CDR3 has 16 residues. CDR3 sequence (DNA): TGTGCCAGTAGTACAGGGACAGGAGCTGAGTTAGATGGCTACACCTTC. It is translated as CASSTGTGAELDGYTF.

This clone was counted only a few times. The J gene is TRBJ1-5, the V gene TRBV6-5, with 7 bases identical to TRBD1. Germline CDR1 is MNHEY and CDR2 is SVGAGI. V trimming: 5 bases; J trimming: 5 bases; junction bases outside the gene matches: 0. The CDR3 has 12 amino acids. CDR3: CASSDRDQPQHF. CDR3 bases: TGTGCCAGCAGTGACAGGGATCAGCCCCAGCATTTT.

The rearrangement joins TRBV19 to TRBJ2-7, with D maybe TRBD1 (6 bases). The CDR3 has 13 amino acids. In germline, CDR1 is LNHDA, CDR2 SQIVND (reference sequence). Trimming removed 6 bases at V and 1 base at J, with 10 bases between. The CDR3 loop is CASRPGTSYEQYF. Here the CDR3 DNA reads TGTGCCAGTAGGCCCGGGACATCCTACGAGCAGTACTTC.

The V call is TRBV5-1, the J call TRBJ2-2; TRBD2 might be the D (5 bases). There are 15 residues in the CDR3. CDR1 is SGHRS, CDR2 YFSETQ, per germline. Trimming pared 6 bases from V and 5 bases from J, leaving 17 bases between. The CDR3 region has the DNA TGCGCCAGCAACGAAGTGGGAGTTGCTACCGGGGAGCTGTTTTTT. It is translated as CASNEVGVATGELFF.

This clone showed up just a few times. The DNA of the CDR3 is TGTGCCAGCTCAGACAGGACAGAGATGAACACTGAAGCTTTCTTT. It yields the protein CASSDRTEMNTEAFF. This chain links TRBV18 with TRBJ1-1, with D perhaps matching TRBD1 (6 bases). Germline lookup yields CDR1 KGHSH and CDR2 LQKENI. The CDR3 is made up of 15 amino acids. V lost 5 bases, J lost 0 bases, and 13 bases lay in between.

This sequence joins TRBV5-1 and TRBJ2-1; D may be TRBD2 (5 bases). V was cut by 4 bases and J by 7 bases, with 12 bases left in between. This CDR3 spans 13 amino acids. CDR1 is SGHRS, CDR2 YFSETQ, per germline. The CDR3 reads CASSLAPENEQFF. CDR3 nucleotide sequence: TGCGCCAGCAGCCTAGCCCCCGAGAATGAGCAGTTCTTC.

CDR3 protein: CSAGTGDGTDTQYF. Written as DNA, the CDR3 is TGCAGCGCCGGGACAGGGGACGGCACAGATACGCAGTATTTT. The rearrangement uses TRBV29-1 and TRBJ2-3; 10 positions agree with TRBD1. The CDR3 length is 14 residues. Germline values: CDR1 SQVTM, CDR2 ANQGSEA. V shed 7 bases and J 1 base; nucleotides not matched to a gene: 5.

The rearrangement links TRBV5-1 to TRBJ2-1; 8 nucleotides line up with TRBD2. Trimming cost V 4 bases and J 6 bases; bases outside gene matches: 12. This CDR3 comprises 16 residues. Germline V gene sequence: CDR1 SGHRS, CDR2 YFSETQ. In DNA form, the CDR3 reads TGCGCCAGCAGCCTGGTAGCGGGGCAGGCGCTCAATGAGCAGTTCTTC. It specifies CASSLVAGQALNEQFF.

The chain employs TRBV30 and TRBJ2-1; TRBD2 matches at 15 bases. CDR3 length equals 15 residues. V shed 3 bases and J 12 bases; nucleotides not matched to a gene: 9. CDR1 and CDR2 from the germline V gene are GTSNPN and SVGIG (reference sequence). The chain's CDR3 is CAWSPGLAGGGVQFF. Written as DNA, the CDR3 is TGTGCCTGGAGCCCCGGACTAGCGGGAGGGGGGGTGCAGTTCTTC.

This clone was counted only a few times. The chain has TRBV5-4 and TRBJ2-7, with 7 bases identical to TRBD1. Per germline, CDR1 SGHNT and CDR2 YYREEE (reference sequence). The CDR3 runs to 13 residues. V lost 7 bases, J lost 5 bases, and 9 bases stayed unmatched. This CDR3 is CASGRQGADEQYF. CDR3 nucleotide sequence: TGTGCCAGCGGCAGACAGGGTGCCGACGAGCAGTACTTC.

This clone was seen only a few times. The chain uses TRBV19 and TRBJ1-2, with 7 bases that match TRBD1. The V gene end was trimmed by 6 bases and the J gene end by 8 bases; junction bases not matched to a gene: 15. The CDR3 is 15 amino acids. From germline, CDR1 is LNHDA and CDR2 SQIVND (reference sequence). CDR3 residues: CASSPGQLLVWGYTF. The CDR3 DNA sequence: TGTGCCAGTAGCCCGGGACAGCTCCTCGTTTGGGGCTACACCTTC.

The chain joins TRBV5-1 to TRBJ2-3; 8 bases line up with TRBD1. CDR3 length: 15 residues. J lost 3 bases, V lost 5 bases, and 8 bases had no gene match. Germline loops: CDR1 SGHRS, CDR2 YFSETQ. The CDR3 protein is CASSQTGEYTDTQYF. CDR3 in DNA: TGCGCCAGCAGTCAGACAGGGGAGTATACAGATACGCAGTATTTT.

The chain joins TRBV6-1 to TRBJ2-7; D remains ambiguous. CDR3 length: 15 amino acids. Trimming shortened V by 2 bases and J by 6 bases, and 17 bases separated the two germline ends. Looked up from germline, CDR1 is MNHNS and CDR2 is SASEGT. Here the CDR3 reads CASSEYVPGTGEQYF. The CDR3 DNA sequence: TGTGCCAGCAGTGAATATGTACCCGGTACCGGCGAGCAGTACTTC.

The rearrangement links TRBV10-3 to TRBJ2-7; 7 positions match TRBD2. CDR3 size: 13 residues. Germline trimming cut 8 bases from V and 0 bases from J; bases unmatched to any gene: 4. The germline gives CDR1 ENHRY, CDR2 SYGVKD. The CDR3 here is CAIGEGISYEQYF. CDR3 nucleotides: TGTGCCATCGGGGAGGGAATCTCCTACGAGCAGTACTTC.

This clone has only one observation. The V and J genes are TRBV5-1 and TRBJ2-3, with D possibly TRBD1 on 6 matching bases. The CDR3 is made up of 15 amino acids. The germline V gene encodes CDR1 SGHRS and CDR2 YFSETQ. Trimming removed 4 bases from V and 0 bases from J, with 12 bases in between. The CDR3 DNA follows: TGCGCCAGCAGCCGGACAGCTACTAGCACAGATACGCAGTATTTT. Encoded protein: CASSRTATSTDTQYF.

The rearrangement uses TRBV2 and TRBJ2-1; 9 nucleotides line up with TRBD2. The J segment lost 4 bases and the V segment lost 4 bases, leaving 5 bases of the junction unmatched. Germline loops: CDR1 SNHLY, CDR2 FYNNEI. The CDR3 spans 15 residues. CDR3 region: CASSVLAGWYNEQFF. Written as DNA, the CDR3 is TGTGCCAGCAGTGTTCTAGCGGGATGGTACAATGAGCAGTTCTTC.

The DNA for the CDR3 is TGCGCCAGCAGCCGGGACAGGGGGGAAAAACTGTTTTTT. Translation: CASSRDRGEKLFF. The V gene is TRBV4-1, the J gene TRBJ1-4, with 11 positions matching TRBD1. The CDR3 contains 13 residues. The V and J ends lost 4 bases and 8 bases, in that order; junction bases with no gene match: 0. CDR1 is MGHRA, CDR2 YSYEKL, per germline.

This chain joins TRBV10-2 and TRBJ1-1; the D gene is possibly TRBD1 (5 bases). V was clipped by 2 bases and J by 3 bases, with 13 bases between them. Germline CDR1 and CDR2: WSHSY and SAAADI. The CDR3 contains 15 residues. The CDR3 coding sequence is TGCGCCAGCAGTGAGGGAGTGGGGGGAGACACTGAAGCTTTCTTT. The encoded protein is CASSEGVGGDTEAFF.